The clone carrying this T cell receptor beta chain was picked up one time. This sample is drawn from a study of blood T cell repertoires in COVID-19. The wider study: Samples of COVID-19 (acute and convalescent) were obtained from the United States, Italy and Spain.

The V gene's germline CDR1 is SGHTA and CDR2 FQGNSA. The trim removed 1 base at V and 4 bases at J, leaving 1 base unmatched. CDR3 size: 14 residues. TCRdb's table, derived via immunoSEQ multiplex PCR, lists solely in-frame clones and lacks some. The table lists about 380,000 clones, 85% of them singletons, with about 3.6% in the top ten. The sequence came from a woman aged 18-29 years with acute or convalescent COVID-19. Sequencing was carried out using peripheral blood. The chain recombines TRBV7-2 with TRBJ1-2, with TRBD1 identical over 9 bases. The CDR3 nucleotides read TGTGCCAGCAGCTTAGTGACAGGGGGCTATGGCTACACCTTC. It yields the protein CASSLVTGGYGYTF.